Listed here is a single T cell receptor (beta chain). These data originate in a study of blood T cell repertoires in COVID-19. Study details: The United States, Italy and Spain provided the acute and convalescent COVID-19 samples.

Two negative PCRs, clearance, or symptom resolution characterized the recovered Cohort 3 donors. Sequencing used immunoSEQ multiplex PCR; TCRdb keeps in-frame clones, though not all of them. The data hold 200,000 to 250,000 clones, with nearly 90% observed a single time. The germline V gene has CDR1 SEHNR and CDR2 FQNEAQ (reference sequence). V trimming: 3 bases; J trimming: 8 bases; junction bases outside the gene matches: 5. The length of the CDR3 is 14 residues. The clonotype originates from a man aged 25 to 45 who had recovered from COVID-19. The chain combines TRBV7-9 with TRBJ2-1; TRBD2 matches at 9 bases. Material for sequencing was PBMCs or T cells enriched from blood (not recorded which). The CDR3 here is CASSFSGRTDEQFF. In DNA form, the CDR3 reads TGTGCCAGCAGCTTCAGCGGGAGGACGGATGAGCAGTTCTTC. Full variable domain (rest looked up from reference TRBV7-9 and TRBJ2-1): DTGVSQNPRHKITKRGQNVTFRCDPISEHNRLYWYRQTLGQGPEFLTYFQNEAQLEKSRLLSDRFSAERPKGSFSTLEIQRTEQGDSAMYLCASSFSGRTDEQFFGPGTRLTVL.